These 4 T cell receptor beta chains originate from one sample sequenced in a study of T cell changes during pregnancy in multiple sclerosis. The method was immunoSEQ multiplex PCR; TCRdb's version includes in-frame clones alone and lacks a portion of them. The table records approximately 30,000 clones, approximately 90% of them present only once. This material consisted of CD8+ T cells from peripheral blood mononuclear cells, taken in the first trimester of pregnancy. All receptors derive from a female donor with multiple sclerosis, enrolled in a pregnancy study.

The gene calls are TRBV19 and TRBJ1-5; D is perhaps TRBD1 (6 bases). Germline CDR1 reads LNHDA; CDR2 reads SQIVND (reference sequence). V shed 3 bases and J shed 4 bases, with 10 bases lying between them. This CDR3 contains 14 residues. Here the CDR3 reads CASSIIGQNQPQHF. As DNA, the CDR3 is TGTGCCAGTAGTATCATAGGACAGAATCAGCCCCAGCATTTT. Complete variable domain (other parts from reference TRBV19 and TRBJ1-5): DGGITQSPKYLFRKEGQNVTLSCEQNLNHDAMYWYRQDPGQGLRLIYYSQIVNDFQKGDIAEGYSVSREKKESFPLTVTSAQKNPTAFYLCASSIIGQNQPQHFGDGTRLSIL.

The chain's CDR3 is CASSLYTDTQYF. The DNA for the CDR3 is TGCGCCAGCAGCTTGTACACAGATACGCAGTATTTT. V and J are TRBV5-1 and TRBJ2-3; D remains ambiguous. V lost 1 base to trimming and J lost 2 bases, with 2 bases between them. The CDR3 totals 12 residues. Germline V lookup: CDR1 SGHRS, CDR2 YFSETQ.

The J gene is TRBJ1-2, the V gene TRBV30; weak D call: TRBD1 (6 bases). V lost 4 bases, J lost 0 bases, and 12 bases lay in between. Germline V gene data show CDR1 as GTSNPN and CDR2 as SVGIG (reference sequence). This CDR3 is 14 amino acids long. CDR3 sequence reads: CAWNGAGANYGYTF. CDR3 nucleotides: TGTGCCTGGAATGGGGCAGGGGCTAACTATGGCTACACCTTC.

The chain carries TRBV9 and TRBJ2-1, with TRBD2 matching over 7 bases. Germline CDR1 and CDR2: SGDLS and YYNGEE. Losses at the gene ends were 3 bases for V and 9 bases for J; bases not matched to a gene: 18. This CDR3 region has 17 residues. CDR3 DNA sequence: TGTGCCAGCAGCGGAGGTTGGGCTAGCGGAAATGGATTTGAGCAGTTCTTC. Its translation is CASSGGWASGNGFEQFF.